Following are 29 T cell receptor beta chains from one sample sequenced in a study of T cell repertoires in cytomegalovirus infection. TCRdb analysed the reads with MiXCR anew, one entry per CDR3 protein. In the table there are about 700,000 distinct CDR3 sequences, around a third of which are singletons. Their target antigens are unknown. Sequenced here: cultured PBMCs, sampled from culture after CMV antigen stimulation. These receptors were obtained from a human donor in good health (CMV status not recorded). Some clones in this sample may be carry-over from other donors' samples.

This chain connects TRBV12-3 or TRBV12-4 to TRBJ1-1; possible D gene TRBD1, 5 bases. The V gene lost 6 bases and the J gene lost 5 bases, with 13 bases spanning the gap. This CDR3 comprises 13 residues. CDR3 protein: CASRASGSTEAFF. CDR3 nucleotide sequence: TGTGCCAGCAGGGCTTCAGGGAGTACTGAAGCTTTCTTT.

This clonotype has ten or more counts. J is TRBJ2-1 and V is TRBV7-8; D perhaps matches TRBD2 (6 bases). The CDR3 has 15 residues. The V and J ends lost 0 bases and 8 bases respectively, with 14 bases between them. Germline V gives CDR1 SGHVS, CDR2 FQNEAQ. The CDR3 DNA reads as TGTGCCAGCAGCTTAGCCAGGGTCGGCGGGGATGAGCAGTTCTTC. Protein sequence: CASSLARVGGDEQFF.

This clonotype has a count of ten or more. The chain recombines TRBV7-2 with TRBJ1-1; D is possibly TRBD1 (6 bases). This CDR3 spans 14 amino acids. V was trimmed by 5 bases and J by 6 bases, leaving 16 bases between them. Germline CDR1 SGHTA, CDR2 FQGNSA. The CDR3 DNA sequence: TGTGCCAGCAGCGCTTCCAGGGGTTTCGCTGAAGCTTTCTTT. Its translation is CASSASRGFAEAFF.

This clonotype showed up many times. The V and J genes are TRBV7-2 and TRBJ2-7; D is ambiguous. V gave up 5 bases and J gave up 9 bases, with 17 bases separating them. Germline loops: CDR1 SGHTA, CDR2 FQGNSA. This CDR3 comprises 13 residues. CDR3 residues: CASSRSGVLGQYF. The CDR3, as DNA: TGTGCCAGCAGCCGGTCTGGGGTACTGGGGCAGTACTTC.

This clonotype was recorded a few times. This rearrangement joins TRBV7-8 to TRBJ1-6; D ambiguous. The CDR3 length is 16 residues. Germline V gene data show CDR1 as SGHVS and CDR2 as FQNEAQ. V lost 5 bases to trimming and J lost 0 bases, with 11 bases between them. This chain's CDR3 is CASSPTPRSYNSPLHF. DNA of the CDR3: TGTGCCAGCAGCCCCACCCCACGCTCCTATAATTCACCCCTCCACTTT.

Ten or more counts support this clonotype. The V call is TRBV19, the J call TRBJ1-5; D is ambiguous. The CDR3 spans 13 residues. V was trimmed by 2 bases and J by 3 bases, leaving 5 bases between them. In germline, CDR1 is LNHDA, CDR2 SQIVND (reference sequence). CDR3 residues: CASSITFNQPQHF. DNA of the CDR3: TGTGCCAGTAGTATAACATTCAATCAGCCCCAGCATTTT.

The CDR3 DNA reads as TGTGCCAGCATACTGAGCTGGCTCGGGACCGGGGAGCTGTTTTTT. Translation: CASILSWLGTGELFF. The chain has TRBV13 and TRBJ2-2; no clear D. Germline-derived CDR1 and CDR2 are PRHDT and FYEKMQ (reference sequence). The V end lost 7 bases, the J end lost 5 bases, and 17 bases lay between the germline ends. The CDR3 has 15 residues.

This chain uses TRBV10-2 with TRBJ2-5, with D tentatively TRBD2 (5 bases). The V end lost 8 bases, the J end lost 7 bases, and 14 bases lay between the germline ends. The CDR3 consists of 12 residues. Germline V CDR1 and CDR2: WSHSY, SAAADI. The CDR3 coding sequence is TGCGCCAGCGCCACTCCCGAGGGGACCCAGTACTTC. This translates into CASATPEGTQYF.

Comment on this clonotype: The junction does not match germline at one end; this may be a read error. The V and J genes are TRBV4-1 and TRBJ2-2; D is unresolved. This CDR3 has 15 residues. Germline V lookup: CDR1 MGHRA, CDR2 YSYEKL. CDR3 loop: CDSSQVETGTGELFF. CDR3 bases: TGCGACAGCAGCCAAGTTGAAACGGGCACCGGGGAGCTGTTTTTT.

This clonotype was observed a few times. The genes are TRBV28 and TRBJ2-2; D is unclear. The CDR3 has 14 residues. Deletions cut 5 bases from V and 7 bases from J, with 14 bases between. Germline CDR1 is MDHEN and CDR2 is SYDVKM. The CDR3 bases are TGTGCCAGCAGTCCCCACCTAATTATCGGGGAGCTGTTTTTT. Translated, it gives CASSPHLIIGELFF.

On this clonotype itself: This may be a read error, as it is one base from a much larger clone. The V and J genes are TRBV7-2 and TRBJ2-1; TRBD1 matches 10 bases. The CDR3 covers 17 residues. V shed 2 bases and J 8 bases; nucleotides not matched to a gene: 12. From germline, CDR1 is SGHTA and CDR2 FQGNSA. CDR3 nucleotides: TGTGCCAGCAGCTTAATGTTAGGACAGGGGGTTCTCTATGAGCAGTTCTTC. Translating gives CASSLMLGQGVLYEQFF.

The rearrangement links TRBV10-3 to TRBJ2-3; 8 nucleotides match TRBD2. J lost 0 bases, V lost 0 bases, and 8 bases had no gene match. There are 18 residues in the CDR3. The V gene's germline CDR1 is ENHRY and CDR2 SYGVKD. CDR3 sequence reads: CAISESFGGRLSTDTQYF. The CDR3 DNA reads TGTGCCATCAGTGAGTCGTTCGGCGGGAGGCTTAGCACAGATACGCAGTATTTT.

A few counts support this clonotype. J is TRBJ1-4 and V is TRBV12-3 or TRBV12-4, with 9 bases aligning to TRBD1. The J segment lost 7 bases and the V segment lost 5 bases, leaving 2 bases of the junction unmatched. This CDR3 comprises 13 residues. The CDR3 sequence: CASSRTGAEKLFF. In DNA, the CDR3 is TGTGCCAGCAGTCGGACAGGGGCTGAAAAACTGTTTTTT.

This sequence joins TRBV27 and TRBJ1-6; perhaps TRBD1 as D (5 bases). CDR1 and CDR2 (germline): MNHEY, SMNVEV (reference sequence). The CDR3 spans 13 residues. The V end was cut by 5 bases, the J end by 10 bases, with 12 bases between. The DNA for the CDR3 is TGTGCCAGCAGTCCCCCGTGGGGCTCACCCCTCCACTTT. Residues: CASSPPWGSPLHF.

This clonotype showed up many times. The genes are TRBV7-2 and TRBJ1-1; unclear D gene. The CDR3 is made up of 13 amino acids. Trimming stripped 2 bases from V and 0 bases from J, with 4 bases between. The germline V gene has CDR1 SGHTA and CDR2 FQGNSA. The CDR3 protein is CASSLSLNTEAFF. The CDR3 coding sequence is TGTGCCAGCAGCTTATCCCTGAACACTGAAGCTTTCTTT.

Details on this clonotype: This CDR3 fails to terminate in the conserved phenylalanine or tryptophan, so it likely reflects a read error. The chain carries TRBV6-8 and TRBJ2-2; 10 bases match TRBD1. In germline, CDR1 is MNHGY, CDR2 SAAAGT. Germline trimming cut 6 bases from V and 6 bases from J; bases unmatched to any gene: 7. CDR3 length: 15 residues. CDR3 in DNA: TGTGCCAGCAGGCCGGACAGGGGGTACGCCGGGGAGCTGTTTTGT. This translates into CASRPDRGYAGELFC.

The chain is built from TRBV20-1 and TRBJ2-7; 9 bases are a match to TRBD2. Germline CDR1 is DFQATT and CDR2 is SNEGSKA (reference sequence). The CDR3 is 15 amino acids. The V segment lost 3 bases and the J segment 5 bases; nucleotides outside the gene matches: 11. CDR3 sequence reads: CSASRASGTFDEQYF. CDR3 DNA: TGCAGTGCTAGCCGGGCTAGCGGGACTTTCGACGAGCAGTACTTC.

The rearrangement uses TRBV7-7 and TRBJ2-3, with D uncertain. The germline gives CDR1 SSHAT, CDR2 FNYEAQ (reference sequence). The CDR3 is 13 amino acids. The V gene lost 5 bases and the J gene lost 3 bases, with 9 bases spanning the gap. In DNA form, the CDR3 reads TGTGCCAGCAGCGCTACTCGTACAGATACGCAGTATTTT. Residues: CASSATRTDTQYF.

This chain connects TRBV6-1 to TRBJ2-1; weak D call: TRBD1 (5 bases). Trimming stripped 4 bases from V and 0 bases from J, with 10 bases between. Germline CDR1 is MNHNS and CDR2 is SASEGT. CDR3 length: 15 residues. CDR3 DNA: TGTGCCAGCAGTGCAGGGCACGGCTCCTACAATGAGCAGTTCTTC. Its protein product is CASSAGHGSYNEQFF.

This clonotype was picked up many times. The chain has TRBV7-2 and TRBJ1-5; no clear D gene. The V gene lost 1 base and the J gene lost 7 bases, with 14 bases spanning the gap. There are 15 residues in the CDR3. Germline loops: CDR1 SGHTA, CDR2 FQGNSA. The CDR3 spells CASSLEPGLGQPQHF. CDR3 coding DNA: TGTGCCAGCAGCTTAGAGCCGGGATTGGGGCAGCCCCAGCATTTT.

This clonotype was counted only a few times. CDR3 amino acids: CASSYLGLPKPNEQFF. The CDR3 DNA reads TGTGCCAGCAGTTATTTGGGGCTACCGAAGCCTAATGAGCAGTTCTTC. V gene TRBV6-6 combines with J gene TRBJ2-1; D is possibly TRBD1 (5 bases). V dropped 3 bases and J dropped 7 bases, with 19 bases sitting between them. Germline-derived CDR1 and CDR2 are MNHNY and SVGAGI (reference sequence). CDR3 length: 16 amino acids.

The chain recombines TRBV7-8 with TRBJ1-1, with a tentative D call TRBD1 (5 bases). CDR3 length: 14 residues. The V and J ends lost 3 bases and 8 bases respectively, with 16 bases between them. Per the germline V gene, CDR1 is SGHVS and CDR2 is FQNEAQ. CDR3 loop: CASSFGGWSQEAFF. The CDR3 DNA sequence: TGTGCCAGCAGCTTTGGGGGTTGGAGCCAAGAAGCTTTCTTT.

The chain combines TRBV20-1 with TRBJ2-5, with a weak D call TRBD1 (5 bases). CDR1 is DFQATT and CDR2 is SNEGSKA in the germline V gene (reference sequence). V lost 6 bases and J 1 base, leaving 15 bases between the germline ends. The CDR3 has 14 amino acids. CDR3 region: CSARQSPIQETQYF. DNA for the CDR3: TGCAGTGCCAGACAGTCCCCTATCCAAGAGACCCAGTACTTC.

This clonotype was observed a handful of times. The genes are TRBV6-1 and TRBJ2-1; 9 positions match TRBD1. V shed 6 bases, J shed 2 bases, and the junction held 8 bases outside the gene matches. Germline CDR1 is MNHNS and CDR2 is SASEGT. There are 16 residues in the CDR3. The CDR3 here is CASRSRDREPYNEQFF. The DNA for the CDR3 is TGTGCCAGCAGAAGTCGGGACAGGGAACCCTACAATGAGCAGTTCTTC.

The chain uses TRBV20-1 and TRBJ2-7; maybe TRBD1 (6 bases). The V end was cut by 8 bases, the J end by 5 bases, with 16 bases between. The CDR3 has 12 amino acids. CDR1 DFQATT and CDR2 SNEGSKA come from the germline V gene (reference sequence). CDR3 bases: TGCAGTACCGACAGGTTCGTCGACGAGCAGTACTTC. Its protein is CSTDRFVDEQYF.

There are a few counts of this clonotype. J is TRBJ2-1 and V is TRBV7-8; the match to TRBD2 covers 7 bases. The CDR3 runs to 15 residues. Germline-derived CDR1 and CDR2 are SGHVS and FQNEAQ. The J segment lost 4 bases and the V segment lost 2 bases, leaving 5 bases of the junction unmatched. The DNA of the CDR3 is TGTGCCAGCAGCTTAATCCGGGGGGATTACAATGAGCAGTTCTTC. This sequence encodes CASSLIRGDYNEQFF.

The chain has TRBV11-2 and TRBJ2-7; maybe TRBD2 (6 bases). With 11 bases removed from V and 0 bases from J, the gap between germline ends came to 11 bases. Germline CDR1 reads SGHAT; CDR2 reads FQNNGV. The CDR3 spans 12 residues. CDR3 DNA sequence: TGTGCCTCCGGAGGGTCCTCCTACGAGCAGTACTTC. This sequence encodes CASGGSSYEQYF.

This clonotype has at least ten counts. The chain couples TRBV12-3 or TRBV12-4 to TRBJ2-1, with 8 bases fitting TRBD1. The V segment lost 3 bases and the J segment 3 bases; nucleotides outside the gene matches: 1. The CDR3 is 14 amino acids. CDR3 region: CASSFGQGYNEQFF. In DNA form, the CDR3 reads TGTGCCAGCAGTTTCGGACAGGGCTACAATGAGCAGTTCTTC.

On this clonotype: One base away lies a much larger clone, so this may be a sequencing read error. J is TRBJ1-3 and V is TRBV7-2; D ambiguous. Trimming removed 1 base from V and 0 bases from J, with 10 bases in between. Germline V gene data show CDR1 as SGHTA and CDR2 as FQGNSA. This CDR3 is 16 amino acids long. CDR3 sequence: CASSLVWVASGNTIYF. The CDR3 bases are TGTGCCAGCAGCTTAGTTTGGGTAGCCTCTGGAAACACCATATATTTT.